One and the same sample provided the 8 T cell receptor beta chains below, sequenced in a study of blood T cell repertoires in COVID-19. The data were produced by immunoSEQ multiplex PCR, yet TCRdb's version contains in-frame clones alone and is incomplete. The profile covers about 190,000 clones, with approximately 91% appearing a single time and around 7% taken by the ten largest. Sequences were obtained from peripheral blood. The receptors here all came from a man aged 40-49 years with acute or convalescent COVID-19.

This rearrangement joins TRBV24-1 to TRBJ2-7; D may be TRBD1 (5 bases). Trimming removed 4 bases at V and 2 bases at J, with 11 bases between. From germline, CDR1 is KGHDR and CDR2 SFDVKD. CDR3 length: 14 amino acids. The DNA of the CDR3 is TGTGCCACCAGTGACCCCGACAGTCCCTACGAGCAGTACTTC. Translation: CATSDPDSPYEQYF.

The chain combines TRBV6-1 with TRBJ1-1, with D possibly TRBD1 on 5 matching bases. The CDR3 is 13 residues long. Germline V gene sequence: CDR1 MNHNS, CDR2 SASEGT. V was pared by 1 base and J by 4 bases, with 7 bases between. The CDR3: CASSEGGGTEAFF. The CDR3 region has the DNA TGTGCCAGCAGTGAAGGCGGGGGCACTGAAGCTTTCTTT.

CDR3 residues: CASSSGTGDSPLHF. CDR3 nucleotides: TGTGCCAGCAGCTCCGGGACAGGGGACTCACCCCTCCACTTT. This chain links TRBV7-9 with TRBJ1-6, with 10 bases fitting TRBD1. In germline, CDR1 is SEHNR, CDR2 FQNEAQ (reference sequence). V lost 4 bases to trimming and J lost 10 bases; unmatched junction nucleotides: 4. This CDR3 is built from 14 residues.

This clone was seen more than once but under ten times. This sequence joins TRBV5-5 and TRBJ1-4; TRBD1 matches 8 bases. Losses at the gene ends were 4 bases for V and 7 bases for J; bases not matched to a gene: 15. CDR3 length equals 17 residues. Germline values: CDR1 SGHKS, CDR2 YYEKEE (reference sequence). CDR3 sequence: CASSAGTTGEVGEKLFF. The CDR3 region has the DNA TGTGCCAGCAGCGCAGGGACGACAGGGGAGGTCGGTGAAAAACTGTTTTTT. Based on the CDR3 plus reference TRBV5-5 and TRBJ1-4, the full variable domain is DAGVTQSPTHLIKTRGQQVTLRCSPISGHKSVSWYQQVLGQGPQFIFQYYEKEERGRGNFPDRFSARQFPNYSSELNVNALLLGDSALYLCASSAGTTGEVGEKLFFGSGTQLSVL.

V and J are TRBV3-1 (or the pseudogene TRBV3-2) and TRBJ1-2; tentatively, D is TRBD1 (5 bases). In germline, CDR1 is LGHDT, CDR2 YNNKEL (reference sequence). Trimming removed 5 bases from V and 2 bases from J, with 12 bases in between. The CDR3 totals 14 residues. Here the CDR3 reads CASSVGATNYGYTF. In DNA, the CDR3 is TGTGCCAGCAGCGTAGGGGCCACCAACTATGGCTACACCTTC.

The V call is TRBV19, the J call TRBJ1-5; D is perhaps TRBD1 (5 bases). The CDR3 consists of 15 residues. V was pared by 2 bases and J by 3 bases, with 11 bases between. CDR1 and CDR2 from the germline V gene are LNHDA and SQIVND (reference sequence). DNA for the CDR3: TGTGCCAGTAGTATACGACAGCTACACAATCAGCCCCAGCATTTT. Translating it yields CASSIRQLHNQPQHF.

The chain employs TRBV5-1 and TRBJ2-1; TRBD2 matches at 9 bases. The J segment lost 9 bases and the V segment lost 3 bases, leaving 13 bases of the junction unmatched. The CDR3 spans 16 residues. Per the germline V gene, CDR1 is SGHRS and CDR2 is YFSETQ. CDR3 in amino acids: CASSSQAAGGPVEQFF. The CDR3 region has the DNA TGCGCCAGCAGCTCTCAGGCCGCGGGGGGGCCGGTTGAGCAGTTCTTC.

In DNA, the CDR3 is TGTGCCAGCAGCTTTGCCGATTTAGATGAAAAACTGTTTTTT. Its translation: CASSFADLDEKLFF. The chain uses TRBV7-9 and TRBJ1-4; D is undetermined. This CDR3 spans 14 amino acids. Trimming took 3 bases from V and 6 from J, leaving 11 bases between them. Per germline, CDR1 SEHNR and CDR2 FQNEAQ (reference sequence).